This T cell receptor beta chain was obtained from a study of technical replicates of blood from several donors. Sequenced by immunoSEQ multiplex PCR; TCRdb stores in-frame clones only, minus some. Of tens of thousands of clones in the sample, 94% were seen once. Looked up from germline, CDR1 is MNHEY and CDR2 is SVGAGI. Trimming removed 0 bases at V and 3 bases at J, with 8 bases between. This CDR3 contains 14 residues. The sample comprised T cells isolated from PBMCs. The chain combines TRBV6-5 with TRBJ1-1; D call uncertain. This TCR came from a human donor in good health. In nucleotides, the CDR3 is TGTGCCAGCAGTTACTCTATTTCGGACACTGAAGCTTTCTTT. Encoded protein: CASSYSISDTEAFF.